The T cell receptor beta chain described here comes from a study of vaccination and CD4 T cells after COVID-19. Study summary: The convalescents included six males and four females, and among them two were Hispanic while seven were Caucasian. A CEFX pool, an HIV-1 Nef pool, or else no peptide went into the control cultures.

V was trimmed by 0 bases and J by 10 bases, leaving 7 bases between them. The CDR3 is made up of 13 amino acids. Treatment of the sample: 10-day PBMC culture with coronavirus spike peptide pools or control peptides (ViraFEST assay). Comment on this clonotype: Its antigen is not known.

With the Oncomine TCR Beta short-read assay, DNA from cultured CD4+ T cells was sequenced. Genomic DNA was extracted from cultured CD4+ T cells. TCRdb redid the calling of the PCR reads with MiXCR, one entry per CDR3 protein. The table lists roughly 20,000 distinct CDR3 sequences, around 50% of them singletons. Source material: CD4+ T cells from blood, cultured in vitro. The receptor was isolated from a human donor who had recovered from COVID-19. The J gene is TRBJ1-6, the V gene TRBV12-3 or TRBV12-4; D remains ambiguous. The CDR3 bases are TGTGCCAGCAGTTTAGCGCAGGAGTCACCCCTCCACTTT. Its protein is CASSLAQESPLHF.